The clone carrying this T cell receptor (beta chain) was seen at least ten times. Its specificity is not known. Using its own MiXCR run on the 5' RACE reads, TCRdb lists one record per CDR3 protein. In the table there are about 130,000 distinct CDR3 sequences, 6% to 8% of which are singletons. The entry originates in a study of CD8 T cells in ankylosing spondylitis. Notes on the study in general: In ankylosing spondylitis patients, matched synovial fluid reportedly showed significant enrichment of disease-linked clones. Apparently characteristic of ankylosing spondylitis blood was a TCR beta motif (under ten highly homologous variants).

V lost 3 bases, J lost 5 bases, and 7 bases stayed unmatched. The CDR3 totals 16 residues. Germline V gene data show CDR1 as LGHNA and CDR2 as YSLEER. The TCR originated in a female donor with ankylosing spondylitis or in good health (not recorded which). This chain uses TRBV4-3 with TRBJ2-5; 12 bases fit TRBD2. The sample comprised blood, either unsorted or a sorted T cell fraction (not recorded which). The CDR3 loop reads CASSQLAGGPRETQYF. CDR3 coding DNA: TGCGCCAGCAGCCAGCTAGCGGGGGGGCCCAGGGAGACCCAGTACTTC.